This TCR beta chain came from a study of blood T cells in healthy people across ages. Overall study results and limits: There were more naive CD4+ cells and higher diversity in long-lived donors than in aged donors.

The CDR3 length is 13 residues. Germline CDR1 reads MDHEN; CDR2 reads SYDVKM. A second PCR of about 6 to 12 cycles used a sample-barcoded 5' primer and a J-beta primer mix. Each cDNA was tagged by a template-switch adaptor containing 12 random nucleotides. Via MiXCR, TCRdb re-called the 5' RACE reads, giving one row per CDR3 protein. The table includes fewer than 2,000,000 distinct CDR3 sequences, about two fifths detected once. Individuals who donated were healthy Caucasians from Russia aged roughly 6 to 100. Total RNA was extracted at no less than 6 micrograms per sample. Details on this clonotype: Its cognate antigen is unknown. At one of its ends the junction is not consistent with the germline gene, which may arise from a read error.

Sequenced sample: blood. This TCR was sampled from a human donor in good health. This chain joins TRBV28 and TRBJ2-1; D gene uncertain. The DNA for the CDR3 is TGTGCCAGCAGTTTGAACAGAGACAATGGGCAGTTCTTC. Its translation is CASSLNRDNGQFF.